The 10 T cell receptor beta chains below come from one sample, sequenced in a study of response to subunit inactivated influenza vaccine. TCRdb re-derived calls from the RT-PCR reads in MiXCR, one entry per CDR3 protein. The sample holds around 150,000 distinct CDR3 sequences; roughly 11% are singletons and the top ten take 9.5% to 15%. Sequencing used non-naive T cells sorted from PBMCs, obtained 45 days after vaccination. These TCRs come from a man over 45 who received an inactivated influenza vaccine.

The V call is TRBV7-9, the J call TRBJ1-2, with TRBD1 matching over 7 bases. CDR3 length: 13 residues. Germline assignment: CDR1 SEHNR and CDR2 FQNEAQ (reference sequence). The V segment lost 5 bases and the J segment 6 bases; nucleotides outside the gene matches: 6. The CDR3 DNA reads as TGTGCCAGCAGCCGACAGGGTCCCGATGGCTACACCTTC. It specifies CASSRQGPDGYTF.

This clonotype was counted at least ten times. The chain joins TRBV3-1 to TRBJ1-5; D is undetermined. The germline gives CDR1 LGHDT, CDR2 YNNKEL (reference sequence). The length of the CDR3 is 15 residues. V was cut by 1 base and J by 4 bases, with 11 bases left in between. The CDR3 DNA reads as TGTGCCAGCAGCCAAGGGCCGGGGAAAAATCAGCCCCAGCATTTT. Translation: CASSQGPGKNQPQHF.

The chain links TRBV5-6 to TRBJ2-7; D gene uncertain. Deletions cut 9 bases from V and 3 bases from J, with 16 bases between. Germline CDR1 SGHDT, CDR2 YYEEEE. There are 13 residues in the CDR3. The CDR3: CAMGAGRLYEQYF. The CDR3 bases are TGTGCCATGGGCGCCGGGCGCCTCTACGAGCAGTACTTC. The variable domain in full, completed from reference TRBV5-6 and TRBJ2-7, reads DAGVTQSPTHLIKTRGQQVTLRCSPKSGHDTVSWYQQALGQGPQFIFQYYEEEERQRGNFPDRFSGHQFPNYSSELNVNALLLGDSALYLCAMGAGRLYEQYFGPGTRLTVT.

This clonotype was found many times. This chain connects TRBV29-1 to TRBJ1-1, with D unclear. The CDR3 is made up of 11 amino acids. V shed 0 bases and J shed 10 bases, with 9 bases lying between them. CDR1 and CDR2 from the germline V gene are SQVTM and ANQGSEA. As DNA, the CDR3 is TGCAGCGTTGAAGAGGTACGCGGAGCTTTCTTT. It yields the protein CSVEEVRGAFF.

This clonotype was seen at least ten times. This chain joins TRBV20-1 and TRBJ1-1, with TRBD1 as a possible D gene (5 bases). Germline CDR1 DFQATT, CDR2 SNEGSKA (reference sequence). This CDR3 is built from 18 residues. Trimming removed 0 bases at V and 0 bases at J, with 20 bases between. CDR3 DNA sequence: TGCAGTGCTAGAGATTGGATAGGGGCAGGGAAGTTGAACACTGAAGCTTTCTTT. This translates into CSARDWIGAGKLNTEAFF.

The CDR3 nucleotides read TGTGCCAGCAGCCAGACCCCTAGCAATCAGCCCCAGCATTTT. Protein product: CASSQTPSNQPQHF. V and J are TRBV12-3 or TRBV12-4 and TRBJ1-5; no reliable D call. The ends were cut back, 6 bases at V and 0 bases at J, with 9 bases in the middle. The CDR3 runs to 14 residues.

V gene TRBV20-1 combines with J gene TRBJ2-5, with 9 bases lining up with TRBD2. V was clipped by 1 base and J by 6 bases; unmatched bases: 15. CDR1 is DFQATT and CDR2 is SNEGSKA in the germline V gene (reference sequence). This CDR3 has 17 residues. The CDR3, as DNA: TGCAGTGCTAGAGGGCGAGCGGGGGGCACCGGTCGACAGACCCAGTACTTC. Translated, it gives CSARGRAGGTGRQTQYF.

V usage is TRBV2 and J usage is TRBJ1-5; no definite D call. V was cut by 8 bases and J by 4 bases, with 9 bases left in between. CDR3 size: 12 residues. Germline V gene lookup returns CDR1 SNHLY and CDR2 FYNNEI. CDR3 sequence reads: CASGPGNQPQHF. The CDR3 DNA sequence: TGTGCCAGCGGACCCGGTAATCAGCCCCAGCATTTT.

The chain links TRBV7-9 to TRBJ2-5; the D is unclear. CDR3 length: 16 amino acids. Germline V CDR1 and CDR2: SEHNR, FQNEAQ (reference sequence). V was clipped by 5 bases and J by 0 bases, with 16 bases between them. DNA of the CDR3: TGTGCCAGCAGCCCCCAGTTGTTTGTGTACCAAGAGACCCAGTACTTC. Its protein is CASSPQLFVYQETQYF.

This clonotype has ten or more counts. The chain links TRBV4-2 to TRBJ2-7, with D possibly being TRBD1 or TRBD2 (7 bases each). Trimming took off 0 bases at V and 5 bases at J, with 23 bases between the two ends. The CDR3 is 18 amino acids. CDR1 and CDR2 from the germline V gene are LGHNA and YNFKEQ. The CDR3 region has the DNA TGTGCCAGCAGCCAAGATACGAGCGGGACAGCCACCCCTGACGAGCAGTACTTC. Amino acid sequence: CASSQDTSGTATPDEQYF.